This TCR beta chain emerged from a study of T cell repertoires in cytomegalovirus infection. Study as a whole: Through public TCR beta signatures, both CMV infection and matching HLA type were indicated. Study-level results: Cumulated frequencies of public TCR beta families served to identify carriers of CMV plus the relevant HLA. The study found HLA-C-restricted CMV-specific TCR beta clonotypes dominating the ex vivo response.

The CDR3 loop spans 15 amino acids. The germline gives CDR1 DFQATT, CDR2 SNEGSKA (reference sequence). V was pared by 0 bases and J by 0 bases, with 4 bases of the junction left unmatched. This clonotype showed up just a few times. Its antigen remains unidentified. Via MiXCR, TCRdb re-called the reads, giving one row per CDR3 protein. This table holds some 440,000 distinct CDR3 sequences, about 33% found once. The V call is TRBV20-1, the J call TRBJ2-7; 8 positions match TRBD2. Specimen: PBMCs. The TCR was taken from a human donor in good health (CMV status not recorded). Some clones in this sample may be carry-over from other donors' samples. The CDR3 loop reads CSARDSSGSSYEQYF. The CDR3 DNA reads TGCAGTGCTAGAGATTCGAGCGGGAGCTCCTACGAGCAGTACTTC.